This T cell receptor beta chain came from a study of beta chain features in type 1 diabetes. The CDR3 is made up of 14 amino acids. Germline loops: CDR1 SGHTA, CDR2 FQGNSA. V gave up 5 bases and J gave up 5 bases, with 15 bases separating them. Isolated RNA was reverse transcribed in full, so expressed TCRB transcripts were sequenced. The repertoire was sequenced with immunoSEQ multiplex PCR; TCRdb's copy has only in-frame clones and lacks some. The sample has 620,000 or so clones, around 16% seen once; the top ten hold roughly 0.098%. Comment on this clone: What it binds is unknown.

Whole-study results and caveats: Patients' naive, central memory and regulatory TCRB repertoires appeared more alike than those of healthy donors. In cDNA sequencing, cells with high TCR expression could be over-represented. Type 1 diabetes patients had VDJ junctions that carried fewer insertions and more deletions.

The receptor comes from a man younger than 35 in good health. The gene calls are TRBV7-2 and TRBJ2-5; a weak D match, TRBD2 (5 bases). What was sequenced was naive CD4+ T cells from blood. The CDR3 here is CASSPSTGGETQYF. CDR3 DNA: TGTGCCAGCAGCCCCTCTACGGGCGGGGAGACCCAGTACTTC. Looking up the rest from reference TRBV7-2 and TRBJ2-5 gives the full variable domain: GAGVSQSPSNKVTEKGKDVELRCDPISGHTALYWYRQSLGQGLEFLIYFQGNSAPDKSGLPSDRFSAERTGGSVSTLTIQRTQQEDSAVYLCASSPSTGGETQYFGPGTRLLVL.